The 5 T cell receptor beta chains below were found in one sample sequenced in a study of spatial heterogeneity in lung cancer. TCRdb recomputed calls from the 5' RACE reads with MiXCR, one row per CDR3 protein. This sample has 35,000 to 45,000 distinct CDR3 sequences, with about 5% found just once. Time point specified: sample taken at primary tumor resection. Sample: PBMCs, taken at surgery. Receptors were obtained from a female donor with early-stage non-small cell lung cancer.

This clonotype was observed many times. The CDR3 spells CASSLGTAHQPQHF. CDR3 nucleotide sequence: TGCGCCAGCAGCTTGGGGACAGCGCATCAGCCCCAGCATTTT. This chain uses TRBV5-1 with TRBJ1-5; TRBD1 might be the D (6 bases). This CDR3 region has 14 residues. V was cut by 0 bases and J by 5 bases, with 9 bases left in between. Per the germline V gene, CDR1 is SGHRS and CDR2 is YFSETQ.

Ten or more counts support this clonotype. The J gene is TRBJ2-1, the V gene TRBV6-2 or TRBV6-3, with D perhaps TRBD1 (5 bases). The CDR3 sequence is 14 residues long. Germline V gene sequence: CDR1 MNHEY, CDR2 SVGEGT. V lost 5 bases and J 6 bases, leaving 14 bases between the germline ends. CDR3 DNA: TGTGCCAGCAGTACCCTGGCAGGGCCCAATGAGCAGTTCTTC. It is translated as CASSTLAGPNEQFF.

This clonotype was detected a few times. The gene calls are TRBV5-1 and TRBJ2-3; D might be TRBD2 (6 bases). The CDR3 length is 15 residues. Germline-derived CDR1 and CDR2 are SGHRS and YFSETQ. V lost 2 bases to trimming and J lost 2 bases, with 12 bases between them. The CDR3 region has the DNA TGCGCCAGCAGCTTTTTAGCGGACCCCACAGATACGCAGTATTTT. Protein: CASSFLADPTDTQYF.

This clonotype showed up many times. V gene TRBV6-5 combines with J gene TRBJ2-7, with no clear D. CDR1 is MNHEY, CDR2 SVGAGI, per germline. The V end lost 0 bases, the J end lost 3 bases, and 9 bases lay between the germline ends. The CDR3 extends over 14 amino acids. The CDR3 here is CASSYSTTNYEQYF. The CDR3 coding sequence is TGTGCCAGCAGTTACTCAACTACCAACTACGAGCAGTACTTC.

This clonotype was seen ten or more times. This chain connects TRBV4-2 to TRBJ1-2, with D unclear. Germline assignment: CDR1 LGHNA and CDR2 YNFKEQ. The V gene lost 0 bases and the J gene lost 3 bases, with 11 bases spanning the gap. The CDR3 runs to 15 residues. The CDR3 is CASSQDWSRDYGYTF. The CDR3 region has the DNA TGTGCCAGCAGCCAAGATTGGAGTAGAGACTATGGCTACACCTTC.